This T cell receptor beta chain was profiled in a study of T cell repertoires in cytomegalovirus infection. In the study overall: As its CMV epitopes, the study selected recently identified HLA-C-restricted and well-studied HLA-B-restricted targets. CMV infection plus the matching HLA type was flagged by public TCR beta signatures. Broader study findings: Cumulative frequency (of public TCR beta family members) identified carriers of CMV plus the relevant HLA. It was HLA-C-restricted CMV-specific TCR beta clonotypes that dominated the response ex vivo.

This clonotype occurred many times. The antigen remains unidentified. Each CDR3 protein gets one entry after TCRdb re-called the reads with MiXCR. The profile shows approximately 120,000 distinct CDR3 sequences, approximately 30% of them singletons. This clonotype was sampled from a human donor in good health (CMV status not recorded). Some clones in this sample may be carry-over from other donors' samples. The source material was CD8+ T cells from cultured PBMCs, sampled from culture after CMV antigen stimulation.

The CDR3 DNA follows: TGTGCCAGCAGAGAGACAGGGTCCTACAATCAGCCCCAGCATTTT. Translation gives CASRETGSYNQPQHF. J is TRBJ1-5 and V is TRBV6-1; 7 nucleotides agree with TRBD1. Germline values: CDR1 MNHNS, CDR2 SASEGT. This CDR3 has 15 residues. The ends lost 6 bases at V and 3 bases at J; junction bases unmatched: 8.